The 32 T cell receptor beta chains below were found in one sample sequenced in a study of neurological immune-mediated disorders (dated by TCRdb to between 2018 and 2021). Libraries were prepared through 5' RACE. Instrument used: Illumina HiSeq 2500. TCRdb reprocessing: public reads trimmed at Q25 with fastp, clones called with MiXCR, in-frame beta chains kept. Merged by CDR3 protein, the rows form single entries marked with the most common genes and DNA. This sample comprises about 74,000 distinct CDR3 sequences, less than 5.5% of them detected only once. 6% to 9.5% of the sample comes from the top ten. The sample taken for sequencing was PBMCs. The receptors here all came from a man aged 18 to 35 with multiple sclerosis.

This clonotype was counted at least ten times. CDR3 sequence (DNA): TGTGCCAGCAGTTTCCGGGGGCGAAACACTGAAGCTTTCTTT. This sequence encodes CASSFRGRNTEAFF. The V and J genes are TRBV12-3 or TRBV12-4 and TRBJ1-1; D is perhaps TRBD1 (6 bases). V shed 3 bases and J shed 2 bases, with 10 bases lying between them. CDR3 length equals 14 residues.

This clonotype was counted ten times or more. The V call is TRBV29-1, the J call TRBJ2-1; 9 bases agree with TRBD1. The CDR3 consists of 13 residues. V was pared by 5 bases and J by 5 bases, with 4 bases of the junction left unmatched. Per the germline V gene, CDR1 is SQVTM and CDR2 is ANQGSEA. Written as DNA, the CDR3 is TGCAGCGTTCCGGGACAGGGACACAATGAGCAGTTCTTC. This translates into CSVPGQGHNEQFF.

Note on this clonotype: Just one base apart from a much larger clone, this may be a read error. The genes are TRBV20-1 and TRBJ1-1; D gene uncertain. V shed 6 bases and J shed 1 base, with 6 bases lying between them. The CDR3 loop spans 11 amino acids. Germline V CDR1 and CDR2: DFQATT, SNEGSKA (reference sequence). The DNA of the CDR3 is TGCAGTGCCATAGGGAACACTGAAGCTTTCTTT. The encoded protein is CSAIGNTEAFF.

The table lists this clonotype with many counts. V gene TRBV12-3 or TRBV12-4 combines with J gene TRBJ2-1, with TRBD1 matching 7 bases. Unmatched junction bases numbered 12, after V lost 6 bases and J lost 10 bases. The CDR3 has 14 amino acids. The CDR3 loop is CASRPNTGAGEQFF. Here the CDR3 DNA reads TGTGCCAGCAGACCCAATACAGGGGCCGGAGAGCAGTTCTTC.

This clonotype was seen many times. The chain recombines TRBV7-2 with TRBJ2-2; perhaps TRBD2 as D (6 bases). The CDR3 spans 19 residues. Per germline, CDR1 SGHTA and CDR2 FQGNSA. V lost 0 bases and J lost 5, with 22 bases in between. CDR3 residues: CASSLATLAFGGRTGELFF. CDR3 bases: TGTGCCAGCAGCTTAGCGACCCTGGCTTTCGGGGGAAGGACCGGGGAGCTGTTTTTT.

This clonotype was counted many times. The CDR3 coding sequence is TGCAGTGCTAGTACGGGGGTCCGAGAAGCTTTCTTT. This gives the protein CSASTGVREAFF. This chain uses TRBV20-1 with TRBJ1-1, with D possibly matching TRBD1 (5 bases). The CDR3 covers 12 residues. The germline V gene has CDR1 DFQATT and CDR2 SNEGSKA (reference sequence). V was pared by 3 bases and J by 8 bases, with 13 bases between.

The rearrangement joins TRBV14 to TRBJ2-2; D is unclear. Trimming removed 3 bases from V and 5 bases from J, with 10 bases in between. CDR1 and CDR2 (germline): SGHDN, FVKESK. The CDR3 is 14 residues long. CDR3 in amino acids: CASSHLSGTGELFF. CDR3 nucleotides: TGTGCCAGCAGCCACCTTTCCGGGACCGGGGAGCTGTTTTTT.

This clonotype showed up many times. The junction departs from the called germline gene at one end, perhaps through a read error. The J gene is TRBJ2-5, the V gene TRBV6-2 or TRBV6-3; 8 bases fit TRBD2. The CDR3 loop spans 14 amino acids. CDR1 is MNHEY, CDR2 SVGEGT, per germline. CDR3 region: CASSNSGGAETQYF. For the CDR3, the DNA is TGTGCCAGCAGTAACTCGGGAGGGGCGGAGACCCAGTACTTC.

This clonotype appeared a few times. The genes are TRBV2 and TRBJ2-2; tentatively, D is TRBD1 or TRBD2 (5 bases each). This CDR3 comprises 13 residues. Per germline, CDR1 SNHLY and CDR2 FYNNEI. Between the trimmed V and J ends, which lost 3 bases and 8 bases, there was a span of 10 bases. The CDR3 DNA sequence: TGTGCCAGCAGTGAGGGGACGAGGGGGGAGCTGTTTTTT. It encodes CASSEGTRGELFF.

In this sample, this clonotype turned up many times. This chain connects TRBV5-1 to TRBJ1-4, with D possibly matching TRBD1 (5 bases). V lost 2 bases, J lost 7 bases, and 12 bases lay in between. The CDR3 contains 14 residues. Germline V gene lookup returns CDR1 SGHRS and CDR2 YFSETQ. As DNA, the CDR3 is TGCGCCAGCAGCTTAGGACAAGTGAGTGAAAAACTGTTTTTT. The encoded protein is CASSLGQVSEKLFF.

The sample holds many counts of this clonotype. The chain links TRBV2 to TRBJ1-2; D gene unclear. V gave up 7 bases and J gave up 13 bases, with 16 bases separating them. This CDR3 has 11 amino acids. Germline V gene sequence: CDR1 SNHLY, CDR2 FYNNEI. CDR3 coding DNA: TGTGCCAGCAAGGACGCCGGCCCCTGCACCTTC. Amino acid sequence: CASKDAGPCTF.

In its sample, this clonotype was seen many times. V and J are TRBV6-2 or TRBV6-3 and TRBJ2-1; D ambiguous. CDR1 is MNHEY, CDR2 SVGEGT, per germline. V gave up 2 bases and J gave up 4 bases, with 6 bases separating them. The CDR3 totals 13 residues. CDR3 nucleotide sequence: TGTGCCAGCAGTTACAGGATGTACAATGAGCAGTTCTTC. Protein product: CASSYRMYNEQFF.

About this clonotype: A read error is likely, as this CDR3 ends without the conserved phenylalanine or tryptophan. The chain joins TRBV7-6 to TRBJ2-5; D not certain. The germline V gene encodes CDR1 SGHVS and CDR2 FNYEAQ. V lost 5 bases and J lost 5, with 12 bases in between. This CDR3 has 13 amino acids. This CDR3 reads CASSPAARETQYL. DNA for the CDR3: TGTGCCAGCAGCCCCGCGGCTCGCGAGACCCAGTACCTC.

In this sample, this clonotype turned up many times. The chain couples TRBV6-5 to TRBJ2-1, with TRBD2 as a possible D gene (6 bases). The CDR3 runs 16 residues. V was clipped by 4 bases and J by 3 bases, with 16 bases between them. CDR1 is MNHEY, CDR2 SVGAGI, per germline. The CDR3 DNA reads as TGTGCCAGCAGTTCGATCTCGGGGGAAAACTACAATGAGCAGTTCTTC. Its protein product is CASSSISGENYNEQFF.

This clonotype has at least ten counts. J is TRBJ2-2 and V is TRBV12-3 or TRBV12-4; no clear D gene. The CDR3 covers 13 residues. The V end lost 1 base, the J end lost 6 bases, and 6 bases lay between the germline ends. CDR3 amino acids: CASSLGAAGELFF. The CDR3 DNA reads as TGTGCCAGCAGTTTAGGTGCAGCCGGGGAGCTGTTTTTT.

This clonotype was seen repeatedly, ten times or more. This chain connects TRBV27 to TRBJ1-5; the D gene is possibly TRBD1 (5 bases). Germline V gives CDR1 MNHEY, CDR2 SMNVEV (reference sequence). V was shortened by 2 bases and J by 5 bases, with 10 bases between the two germline ends. This CDR3 region has 14 residues. Here the CDR3 DNA reads TGTGCCAGCAGTTTAGGGGTGGGGGATCAGCCCCAGCATTTT. Translated, it gives CASSLGVGDQPQHF.

This clonotype was seen many times. The V gene is TRBV5-1, the J gene TRBJ1-1, with D maybe TRBD1 (6 bases). V lost 0 bases and J 1 base, leaving 10 bases between the germline ends. This CDR3 contains 15 residues. The germline CDR1 and CDR2 sequences are SGHRS and YFSETQ. CDR3 DNA sequence: TGCGCCAGCAGCTTGGCCTTACAGGGGAACACTGAAGCTTTCTTT. As protein: CASSLALQGNTEAFF.

This clonotype was detected many times. The CDR3 DNA reads as TGTGCCACCAGTGATTTGCCCCATCCGGGACAGGGGGCTAAGGAGCAGTACTTC. It codes for CATSDLPHPGQGAKEQYF. The J gene is TRBJ2-7, the V gene TRBV24-1, with 12 bases lining up with TRBD1. The CDR3 has 18 residues. Germline V gene sequence: CDR1 KGHDR, CDR2 SFDVKD. With V trimmed by 0 bases and J by 7 bases, 12 bases remained unmatched.

This clonotype was observed many times. The chain employs TRBV20-1 and TRBJ1-5; possibly TRBD1 for D (6 bases). The CDR3 contains 14 residues. Trimming shortened V by 3 bases and J by 2 bases, and 11 bases separated the two germline ends. CDR1 and CDR2 (germline): DFQATT, SNEGSKA (reference sequence). The CDR3 reads CSASSRGGNQPQHF. The CDR3 DNA reads TGCAGTGCTAGTTCCAGGGGAGGCAATCAGCCCCAGCATTTT.

This clonotype was detected ten times or more. This chain connects TRBV20-1 to TRBJ2-1, with TRBD2 as a possible D gene (5 bases). Per the germline V gene, CDR1 is DFQATT and CDR2 is SNEGSKA (reference sequence). Trimming stripped 6 bases from V and 12 bases from J, with 24 bases between. This CDR3 contains 14 residues. The chain's CDR3 is CSAPTPLARAPQFF. In DNA form, the CDR3 reads TGCAGTGCCCCGACACCCCTGGCGCGGGCCCCGCAGTTCTTC.

This clonotype was detected ten times or more. This chain joins TRBV2 and TRBJ1-5; D possibly corresponds to TRBD1 (5 bases). Trimming shortened V by 8 bases and J by 0 bases, and 20 bases separated the two germline ends. CDR1 and CDR2 from the germline V gene are SNHLY and FYNNEI. The CDR3 length is 17 residues. The CDR3 loop reads CASGGVGSNYSNQPQHF. CDR3 nucleotides: TGTGCCAGCGGGGGGGTGGGGAGCAACTATAGCAATCAGCCCCAGCATTTT. The full variable domain, its missing parts supplied by reference TRBV2 and TRBJ1-5, is EPEVTQTPSHQVTQMGQEVILRCVPISNHLYFYWYRQILGQKVEFLVSFYNNEISEKSEIFDDQFSVERPDGSNFTLKIRSTKLEDSAMYFCASGGVGSNYSNQPQHFGDGTRLSIL.

The table lists this clonotype with many counts. The chain couples TRBV7-9 to TRBJ2-3; 14 nucleotides agree with TRBD2. Germline V gene lookup returns CDR1 SEHNR and CDR2 FQNEAQ (reference sequence). CDR3 length: 17 amino acids. V shed 4 bases, J shed 4 bases, and the junction held 7 bases outside the gene matches. The CDR3 DNA reads TGTGCCAGCAGCTCTACCGGGACTAGCGGGAGAGCAGATACGCAGTATTTT. Translated: CASSSTGTSGRADTQYF.

This clonotype came up many times. V and J are TRBV5-1 and TRBJ1-6; perhaps TRBD1 as D (6 bases). The CDR3 is 13 residues long. Trimming stripped 0 bases from V and 13 bases from J, with 11 bases between. Germline V gives CDR1 SGHRS, CDR2 YFSETQ. The CDR3 DNA reads TGCGCCAGCAGCTTGGGGGCACAGGGCCCCCTCCACTTT. As protein: CASSLGAQGPLHF.

This clonotype has ten or more counts. The chain combines TRBV5-1 with TRBJ2-5; possible D gene TRBD1, 6 bases. The V end was cut by 4 bases, the J end by 4 bases, with 17 bases between. In germline, CDR1 is SGHRS, CDR2 YFSETQ. The CDR3 runs 15 residues. The CDR3 here is CASSLIQGSSETQYF. In DNA, the CDR3 is TGCGCCAGCAGCCTGATACAGGGTTCGTCAGAGACCCAGTACTTC.

This clonotype was counted between two and nine times. At one end the junction does not follow the germline gene, possibly because of a read error. The chain couples TRBV2 to TRBJ1-5; D uncertain. Germline values: CDR1 SNHLY, CDR2 FYNNEI. The CDR3 spans 11 residues. As DNA, the CDR3 is TGTGCCAGCAGTGATGATCAGCCCCAGAATTTT. It translates to CASSDDQPQNF.

This clonotype has more than one count but fewer than ten. The rearrangement joins TRBV12-3 or TRBV12-4 to TRBJ2-1; 10 bases map to TRBD2. J lost 4 bases, V lost 6 bases, and 6 bases had no gene match. The CDR3 is 15 residues long. The CDR3 sequence is CASSPGLAWYNEQFF. The CDR3 coding sequence is TGTGCCAGCAGCCCGGGACTAGCGTGGTACAATGAGCAGTTCTTC.

This clonotype was observed many times. The gene calls are TRBV6-5 and TRBJ2-7, with D maybe TRBD2 (6 bases). The CDR3 runs 15 residues. V was clipped by 6 bases and J by 2 bases, with 17 bases between them. CDR1 MNHEY and CDR2 SVGAGI come from the germline V gene. The CDR3: CASSSVRDSTYEQYF. DNA of the CDR3: TGTGCCAGCAGCTCCGTCCGGGACTCTACCTACGAGCAGTACTTC.

This clonotype occurred many times. J is TRBJ1-1 and V is TRBV9; perhaps TRBD1 as D (6 bases). The CDR3 covers 15 residues. Germline CDR1 is SGDLS and CDR2 is YYNGEE. V was trimmed by 0 bases and J by 8 bases, leaving 17 bases between them. CDR3 bases: TGTGCCAGCAGCGTAGAAGGGGAGACAGGCGCGGAAGCTTTCTTT. The encoded protein is CASSVEGETGAEAFF.

This clonotype has a handful of counts. A much larger clone differs by one base, so this may be a read error. V usage is TRBV20-1 and J usage is TRBJ2-1; TRBD2 agrees at 9 bases. Germline V gene lookup returns CDR1 DFQATT and CDR2 SNEGSKA (reference sequence). CDR3 length equals 15 residues. The V gene end was trimmed by 5 bases and the J gene end by 9 bases; junction bases not matched to a gene: 14. The CDR3 DNA is TGCAGTGCTCTGACCCGCACGGGACTAGCTCCTGAGCAGTTCTTC. Its protein product is CSALTRTGLAPEQFF.

This clonotype was seen at least ten times. V and J are TRBV29-1 and TRBJ2-6; no reliable D call. The germline CDR1 and CDR2 sequences are SQVTM and ANQGSEA. The V gene lost 4 bases and the J gene lost 0 bases, with 7 bases spanning the gap. The CDR3 extends over 14 amino acids. The CDR3 protein is CSVAVFSGANVLTF. The CDR3 bases are TGCAGCGTTGCTGTATTCTCTGGGGCCAACGTCCTGACTTTC.

V gene TRBV20-1 combines with J gene TRBJ2-7; TRBD2 agrees at 11 bases. CDR1 is DFQATT and CDR2 is SNEGSKA in the germline V gene (reference sequence). The CDR3 runs to 11 residues. CDR3 DNA: TGCGGGGCTAGCGGGGGGTACGAGCAGTACTTC. Amino acid sequence: CGASGGYEQYF.

This clonotype showed up many times. Here the CDR3 reads CASSLDGGEQYF. The CDR3 region has the DNA TGCGCCAGCAGCTTGGACGGAGGAGAGCAGTACTTC. This chain links TRBV5-1 with TRBJ2-7, with a weak D call TRBD2 (5 bases). V was pared by 0 bases and J by 7 bases, with 8 bases between. Looked up from germline, CDR1 is SGHRS and CDR2 is YFSETQ. This CDR3 is built from 12 residues.